Listed below are T cell receptor beta chains from one sample, sequenced in a study of blood T cell repertoires in COVID-19. Sequenced by immunoSEQ multiplex PCR; TCRdb stores in-frame clones only, minus some. The data hold 310,000 or so clones, with around 87% observed a single time. The sample consisted of peripheral blood. These receptor sequences come from a woman younger than 45 who had recovered from COVID-19. Both conserved end residues are part of each CDR3. D genes are given only for firm matches. Some rows mark clone size as missing; the rest say once, few, many or name a class of expanded clone.

d_call: TRBD1
v_call: TRBV5-4
clone_size: NA
j_call: TRBJ2-7
cdr3_nt: TGTGCCAGCAGCTGGGGACAGGGGAGCTCCTACGAGCAGTACTTC
cdr3_aa: CASSWGQGSSYEQYF

d_call: NA
v_call: TRBV28
clone_size: NA
j_call: TRBJ1-4
cdr3_nt: TGTGCCAGCAGTTTACCCTATCAGCGGGAAAAACTGTTTTTT
cdr3_aa: CASSLPYQREKLFF

d_call: NA
v_call: TRBV30
clone_size: NA
j_call: TRBJ1-3
cdr3_nt: TGTGCCTGGGGCGGGGGAAACACCATATATTTT
cdr3_aa: CAWGGGNTIYF

d_call: TRBD2
v_call: TRBV6-5
clone_size: NA
j_call: TRBJ2-2
cdr3_nt: TGTGCCAGCAGTTACCTAGCGGGGGTCGGGGAGCTGTTTTTT
cdr3_aa: CASSYLAGVGELFF

d_call: NA
v_call: TRBV7-2
clone_size: NA
j_call: TRBJ1-3
cdr3_nt: TGTGCCAGCAGCTTAGAGGCGGATAACACCATATATTTT
cdr3_aa: CASSLEADNTIYF

d_call: TRBD1
v_call: TRBV14
clone_size: NA
j_call: TRBJ1-1
cdr3_nt: TGTGCCAGCAGCCCCGGGACAGGGGTCCTTCTCTCTGAAGCTTTCTTT
cdr3_aa: CASSPGTGVLLSEAFF

d_call: TRBD2
v_call: TRBV25-1
clone_size: NA
j_call: TRBJ2-3
cdr3_nt: TGTGCCAGCAGTAAAACTAGCGGGGGGGCTGATACGCAGTATTTT
cdr3_aa: CASSKTSGGADTQYF

d_call: NA
v_call: TRBV12-3/TRBV12-4
clone_size: NA
j_call: TRBJ1-6
cdr3_nt: TGTGCCAGCAGTCAGGGCTACGGTTCACCCCTCCACTTT
cdr3_aa: CASSQGYGSPLHF

d_call: TRBD1
v_call: TRBV7-2
clone_size: few
j_call: TRBJ2-7
cdr3_nt: TGTGCCAGCAGCACTCTCGCGGGACAGGGGTTGGTCGAGCAGTACTTC
cdr3_aa: CASSTLAGQGLVEQYF

d_call: NA
v_call: TRBV7-9
clone_size: NA
j_call: TRBJ1-2
cdr3_nt: TGTGCCAGCACGCCGGGGGGCAGCTATGGCTACACCTTC
cdr3_aa: CASTPGGSYGYTF

d_call: NA
v_call: TRBV13
clone_size: NA
j_call: TRBJ2-7
cdr3_nt: TGTGCCAGCAGCTTAGTAAAGAATGGGGAGGAGGGGTACGAGCAGTACTTC
cdr3_aa: CASSLVKNGEEGYEQYF

d_call: TRBD1
v_call: TRBV4-2
clone_size: NA
j_call: TRBJ1-1
cdr3_nt: TGTGCCAGCAGCCCTGGACAGGGGCCAGAGGGGACTGAAGCTTTCTTT
cdr3_aa: CASSPGQGPEGTEAFF

d_call: TRBD1
v_call: TRBV5-5
clone_size: NA
j_call: TRBJ1-2
cdr3_nt: TGTGCCAGCAGCTCGGACAGGGCCCCACATTATGGCTACACCTTC
cdr3_aa: CASSSDRAPHYGYTF

d_call: NA
v_call: TRBV5-1
clone_size: NA
j_call: TRBJ1-2
cdr3_nt: TGCGCCAGCAGCCCATATCCCGGGACAAACTATGGCTACACCTTC
cdr3_aa: CASSPYPGTNYGYTF

d_call: TRBD2
v_call: TRBV7-2
clone_size: once
j_call: TRBJ2-2
cdr3_nt: TGTGCCAGCAGCACGGGACTATCACCCGGGGAGCTGTTTTTT
cdr3_aa: CASSTGLSPGELFF

d_call: NA
v_call: TRBV28
clone_size: NA
j_call: TRBJ1-1
cdr3_nt: TGTGCCATCCAAAATAAAGGTCGCAGGGCGAACACTGAAGCTTTCTTT
cdr3_aa: CAIQNKGRRANTEAFF

d_call: TRBD1
v_call: TRBV11-2
clone_size: NA
j_call: TRBJ1-1
cdr3_nt: TGTGCCAGCAGCATTACGACAGGGCTCACTGAAGCTTTCTTT
cdr3_aa: CASSITTGLTEAFF

d_call: TRBD2
v_call: TRBV10-2
clone_size: few
j_call: TRBJ2-3
cdr3_nt: TGCGCCAGCAGGCCGACTAGCGGGGGAAGCACAGATACGCAGTATTTT
cdr3_aa: CASRPTSGGSTDTQYF

d_call: TRBD2
v_call: TRBV6-5
clone_size: NA
j_call: TRBJ2-1
cdr3_nt: TGTGCCAGCAGTCAACTAGCGGGGGTAGACAATGAGCAGTTCTTC
cdr3_aa: CASSQLAGVDNEQFF

d_call: NA
v_call: TRBV27
clone_size: few
j_call: TRBJ1-1
cdr3_nt: TGTGCCAGCAGTTTCGGGATGATGGCTGCGGGCATGAACACTGAAGCTTTCTTT
cdr3_aa: CASSFGMMAAGMNTEAFF

d_call: TRBD1
v_call: TRBV6-6
clone_size: NA
j_call: TRBJ2-1
cdr3_nt: TGTGCCAGCAACCCACAAAGGGACAGGGAAAGTGAGCAGTTCTTC
cdr3_aa: CASNPQRDRESEQFF

d_call: TRBD2
v_call: TRBV7-7
clone_size: NA
j_call: TRBJ2-1
cdr3_nt: TGTGCTAGCAGCTTAGGTAGCGGGAGACGCAATGAGCAGTTCTTC
cdr3_aa: CASSLGSGRRNEQFF

d_call: TRBD1
v_call: TRBV19
clone_size: few
j_call: TRBJ1-5
cdr3_nt: TGTGCCAGTAGTGCCACAGGGGACAGCAATCAGCCCCAGCATTTT
cdr3_aa: CASSATGDSNQPQHF

d_call: TRBD2
v_call: TRBV9
clone_size: NA
j_call: TRBJ2-1
cdr3_nt: TGTGCCAGCAGTGCCGTCAGCGGGAGGGCCTACAATGAGCAGTTCTTC
cdr3_aa: CASSAVSGRAYNEQFF

d_call: TRBD2
v_call: TRBV9
clone_size: NA
j_call: TRBJ2-1
cdr3_nt: TGTGCCAGCAGCGTAGGGTTAGCGGGGATGGCGTCCTACAATGAGCAGTTCTTC
cdr3_aa: CASSVGLAGMASYNEQFF

d_call: NA
v_call: TRBV9
clone_size: few
j_call: TRBJ2-3
cdr3_nt: TGTGCCAGCAGCGTAGGTCGGGGCACAGATACGCAGTATTTT
cdr3_aa: CASSVGRGTDTQYF

d_call: TRBD2
v_call: TRBV6-4
clone_size: many
j_call: TRBJ2-1
cdr3_nt: TGTGCCAGCAGTGACTCGACTAGCGGGAGCAATGAGCAGTTCTTC
cdr3_aa: CASSDSTSGSNEQFF

d_call: NA
v_call: TRBV10-3
clone_size: NA
j_call: TRBJ1-5
cdr3_nt: TGTGCCATCAGTGAGATTGGTGGGGGCGGTCAGCCCCAGCATTTT
cdr3_aa: CAISEIGGGGQPQHF

d_call: NA
v_call: TRBV5-1
clone_size: once
j_call: TRBJ1-4
cdr3_nt: TGCGCCAGCAGCTTCGAGGGCGGGGAAAAACTGTTTTTT
cdr3_aa: CASSFEGGEKLFF

d_call: TRBD1
v_call: TRBV24-1
clone_size: once
j_call: TRBJ2-5
cdr3_nt: TGTGCCACCAGTGCAACAGGGGAGTCAGAGACCCAGTACTTC
cdr3_aa: CATSATGESETQYF

d_call: TRBD2
v_call: TRBV9
clone_size: NA
j_call: TRBJ2-1
cdr3_nt: TGTGCCAGCAGCGTAGGCGCTAGCGGCAATGAGCAGTTCTTC
cdr3_aa: CASSVGASGNEQFF

d_call: NA
v_call: TRBV5-1
clone_size: NA
j_call: TRBJ2-3
cdr3_nt: TGCGCCAGCAGCCGGACTGGGGATACGCAGTATTTT
cdr3_aa: CASSRTGDTQYF

d_call: NA
v_call: TRBV3-1/TRBV3-2
clone_size: NA
j_call: TRBJ1-4
cdr3_nt: TGTGCCAGCAGCCAAGATCTTAATGAAAAACTGTTTTTT
cdr3_aa: CASSQDLNEKLFF

d_call: NA
v_call: TRBV1
clone_size: once
j_call: TRBJ2-2
cdr3_nt: TGCACCACCACTCTGAGATCCGGGGAGCTGTTTTTT
cdr3_aa: CTTTLRSGELFF

d_call: NA
v_call: TRBV24-1
clone_size: once
j_call: TRBJ2-7
cdr3_nt: TGTGCCACCAGTGATCTCTACGAGCAGTACTTC
cdr3_aa: CATSDLYEQYF

d_call: TRBD2
v_call: TRBV19
clone_size: NA
j_call: TRBJ2-7
cdr3_nt: TGTGCCACCAAGGAGGCGGGGGGCCAAAGGTACGAGCAGTACTTC
cdr3_aa: CATKEAGGQRYEQYF

d_call: NA
v_call: TRBV4-1
clone_size: NA
j_call: TRBJ1-5
cdr3_nt: TGCGCCAGCAGCCAAGATACGGGGGTTCAGCCCCAGCATTTT
cdr3_aa: CASSQDTGVQPQHF

d_call: TRBD1
v_call: TRBV12-3/TRBV12-4
clone_size: NA
j_call: TRBJ1-1
cdr3_nt: TGTGCCAGCAGTACGACAGGGATGGCTGAAGCTTTCTTT
cdr3_aa: CASSTTGMAEAFF

d_call: TRBD2
v_call: TRBV27
clone_size: NA
j_call: TRBJ2-1
cdr3_nt: TGTGCCAGCGGGTTAGCGGGAGTTTCCTACAATGAGCAGTTCTTC
cdr3_aa: CASGLAGVSYNEQFF

d_call: TRBD1
v_call: TRBV12-3/TRBV12-4
clone_size: NA
j_call: TRBJ1-1
cdr3_nt: TGTGCCAGCAGGAGGACAGGGGCTAGTAGAGCTTTCTTT
cdr3_aa: CASRRTGASRAFF

d_call: NA
v_call: TRBV2
clone_size: few
j_call: TRBJ1-4
cdr3_nt: TGTGCCAGCAGTTATGATGAAAAACTGTTTTTT
cdr3_aa: CASSYDEKLFF

d_call: NA
v_call: TRBV11-2
clone_size: NA
j_call: TRBJ2-4
cdr3_nt: TGTGCCAGCAGCCCCCGGGGTCCAATGGCCAAAAACATTCAGTACTTC
cdr3_aa: CASSPRGPMAKNIQYF

d_call: NA
v_call: TRBV3-1/TRBV3-2
clone_size: NA
j_call: TRBJ1-1
cdr3_nt: TGTGCCAGCAGCCAGGACTGGAACACTGAAGCTTTCTTT
cdr3_aa: CASSQDWNTEAFF

d_call: NA
v_call: TRBV5-1
clone_size: NA
j_call: TRBJ2-1
cdr3_nt: TGCGCCAGCAGCTACAGGGGTGACCCCGGGACTGTTCAACTTCTTGCCTACAATGAGCAGTTCTTC
cdr3_aa: CASSYRGDPGTVQLLAYNEQFF

d_call: NA
v_call: TRBV15
clone_size: NA
j_call: TRBJ1-5
cdr3_nt: TGTGCCACCAGCAGAGACGGGCAGGGACACACTCAGCCCCAGCATTTT
cdr3_aa: CATSRDGQGHTQPQHF

d_call: TRBD1
v_call: TRBV30
clone_size: NA
j_call: TRBJ2-7
cdr3_nt: TGTGCCTGGAGAGCCCTGACAGGGGCCCTCTACGAGCAGTACTTC
cdr3_aa: CAWRALTGALYEQYF

d_call: NA
v_call: TRBV11-2
clone_size: NA
j_call: TRBJ2-4
cdr3_nt: TGTGCCAGCAGCTTAGATCTAAGGAGCATTCAGTACTTC
cdr3_aa: CASSLDLRSIQYF

d_call: TRBD2
v_call: TRBV7-9
clone_size: NA
j_call: TRBJ2-1
cdr3_nt: TGTGCCAGCAGCACCGGACTAGCGCCGGGGCTAAATGAGCAGTTCTTC
cdr3_aa: CASSTGLAPGLNEQFF